These 17 T cell receptor beta chains were sequenced from one sample in a study of beta chain features in type 1 diabetes (dated by TCRdb to 2017 to 2018). The library was generated by the immunoSEQ multiplex PCR assay. The entire amount of isolated RNA was reverse transcribed using the High Capacity cDNA Reverse Transcription Kit, so the sequenced TCRB transcripts were expressed ones. TCRdb took this table from immuneACCESS and kept in-frame rearrangements with V and J called. Such tables lack part of the clones; where checked against another copy, unresolved V genes explain under half of the gap, and the rest is unexplained. This sample gives 140,000 or so clones in total; 10% of them show up just once. The ten most abundant clones make up roughly 1.4% of the sample. The sequencing sample was made of naive CD4+ T cells from blood. The sample's cell subset or site label, decoded: true naive CD4+ T cells. These receptors all come from a young man in good health.

About this clone itself: Other DNA sequences from this sample encode an identical CDR3 as well. The chain couples TRBV7-2 to TRBJ2-5; D is possibly TRBD2 (6 bases). Trimming removed 1 base at V and 5 bases at J, with 8 bases between. The CDR3 is 13 amino acids. In germline, CDR1 is SGHTA, CDR2 FQGNSA. DNA for the CDR3: TGTGCCAGCAGCTTAGTGGGAGGTGAGACCCAGTACTTC. Translation gives CASSLVGGETQYF.

This clone was seen more than once but under ten times. The V gene is TRBV29-1, the J gene TRBJ2-3, with 8 bases matching TRBD2. The CDR3 contains 15 residues. The junction had 3 bases not matched to a gene; V was cut back by 1 base and J by 0 bases. Per the germline V gene, CDR1 is SQVTM and CDR2 is ANQGSEA. The CDR3 nucleotides read TGCAGCGTTGAAGGGGGCGGGGGGAGCACAGATACGCAGTATTTT. Residues: CSVEGGGGSTDTQYF.

This clone was found a few times. This chain joins TRBV9 and TRBJ1-5; weak D call: TRBD1 (5 bases). The CDR3 is made up of 15 amino acids. Germline lookup yields CDR1 SGDLS and CDR2 YYNGEE. V was clipped by 0 bases and J by 3 bases, with 10 bases between them. CDR3 sequence (DNA): TGTGCCAGCAGCGTAGCGGTAGGGGACAATCAGCCCCAGCATTTT. It codes for CASSVAVGDNQPQHF.

This clone was observed a handful of times. The V gene is TRBV30, the J gene TRBJ2-1; 8 bases are shared with TRBD2. The CDR3 is made up of 14 amino acids. J was trimmed by 5 bases and V by 1 base; bases with no gene match: 4. Germline V gene data show CDR1 as GTSNPN and CDR2 as SVGIG (reference sequence). CDR3 coding DNA: TGTGCCTGGAGTGATAGCGGGGTCGACAATGAGCAGTTCTTC. As protein: CAWSDSGVDNEQFF.

This clone was detected a few times. The genes are TRBV7-8 and TRBJ1-5; 9 bases agree with TRBD1. Losses at the gene ends were 7 bases for V and 9 bases for J; bases not matched to a gene: 13. This CDR3 spans 15 amino acids. Germline V gene lookup returns CDR1 SGHVS and CDR2 FQNEAQ. The CDR3, as DNA: TGTGCCAGCACCCAGGACAGGGGAAGCGTAGGGCCCCAGCATTTT. Residues: CASTQDRGSVGPQHF.

The rearrangement links TRBV6-1 to TRBJ1-2; perhaps TRBD1 as D (6 bases). Trimming took 3 bases from V and 0 from J, leaving 17 bases between them. CDR1 MNHNS and CDR2 SASEGT come from the germline V gene. The CDR3 totals 17 residues. In DNA form, the CDR3 reads TGTGCCAGCAGTGAGACAAGACAGGTCCATACTAACTATGGCTACACCTTC. Translation: CASSETRQVHTNYGYTF.

The chain has TRBV18 and TRBJ1-2; 12 nucleotides align to TRBD1. V was pared by 2 bases and J by 7 bases, with 2 bases of the junction left unmatched. CDR3 length: 14 residues. Germline CDR1 and CDR2: KGHSH and LQKENI. The CDR3 DNA is TGTGCCAGCTCACCAGGGGACAGGGGGCTTGGCTACACCTTC. Translated: CASSPGDRGLGYTF.

This clone occurred a few times. V is TRBV7-2 and J is TRBJ1-5; D gene unclear. The CDR3 covers 17 residues. Trimming shortened V by 4 bases and J by 1 base, and 17 bases separated the two germline ends. The germline V gene has CDR1 SGHTA and CDR2 FQGNSA. The DNA for the CDR3 is TGTGCCAGCAGCTCGTCGTCAGGACCGGGGAGCAATCAGCCCCAGCATTTT. Its protein is CASSSSSGPGSNQPQHF.

The chain uses TRBV27 and TRBJ2-7, with TRBD1 matching over 7 bases. Germline CDR1 is MNHEY and CDR2 is SMNVEV (reference sequence). The CDR3 sequence is 14 residues long. The ends lost 2 bases at V and 2 bases at J; junction bases unmatched: 3. CDR3 protein: CASSLGQETYEQYF. The CDR3 coding sequence is TGTGCCAGCAGTTTAGGACAGGAAACCTACGAGCAGTACTTC.

There are a few counts of this clone. This sequence joins TRBV7-2 and TRBJ2-1; 7 bases align to TRBD2. The CDR3 loop spans 15 amino acids. Germline assignment: CDR1 SGHTA and CDR2 FQGNSA. V was pared by 4 bases and J by 3 bases, with 6 bases of the junction left unmatched. The DNA for the CDR3 is TGTGCCAGCAGCTACCTGACTAGCTACTACAATGAGCAGTTCTTC. It yields the protein CASSYLTSYYNEQFF.

This clone has a handful of counts. J is TRBJ2-5 and V is TRBV15; D may be TRBD2 (5 bases). This CDR3 region has 14 residues. Trimming took 0 bases from V and 5 from J, leaving 10 bases between them. From germline, CDR1 is LNHNV and CDR2 YYDKDF (reference sequence). CDR3 coding DNA: TGTGCCACCAGCAGAGACCTCGGGGAGGAGACCCAGTACTTC. It specifies CATSRDLGEETQYF.

The chain employs TRBV4-1 and TRBJ1-6; no firm D call. Germline V gives CDR1 MGHRA, CDR2 YSYEKL. This CDR3 spans 18 amino acids. V shed 1 base and J shed 6 bases, with 19 bases lying between them. The CDR3 nucleotides read TGCGCCAGCAGCCAAGTGCCTCCGCCACTTAACCTTAATTCACCCCTCCACTTT. Protein product: CASSQVPPPLNLNSPLHF.

This rearrangement joins TRBV7-2 to TRBJ2-7, with 7 nucleotides matching TRBD1. This CDR3 spans 14 amino acids. The germline V gene has CDR1 SGHTA and CDR2 FQGNSA. Unmatched junction bases numbered 3, after V lost 0 bases and J lost 4 bases. The CDR3 nucleotides are TGTGCCAGCAGCTTAGCAAACAGGGGTTACGAGCAGTACTTC. Protein: CASSLANRGYEQYF. The full variable domain, completed using reference TRBV7-2 and TRBJ2-7, is GAGVSQSPSNKVTEKGKDVELRCDPISGHTALYWYRQSLGQGLEFLIYFQGNSAPDKSGLPSDRFSAERTGGSVSTLTIQRTQQEDSAVYLCASSLANRGYEQYFGPGTRLTVT.

This clone was seen a handful of times. The chain couples TRBV19 to TRBJ2-2, with a possible D match to TRBD2 (6 bases). Germline V gene data show CDR1 as LNHDA and CDR2 as SQIVND (reference sequence). This CDR3 region has 14 residues. V was clipped by 6 bases and J by 5 bases, with 13 bases between them. DNA for the CDR3: TGTGCCAGTAGGAGGGACTGGGGGACCGGGGAGCTGTTTTTT. It specifies CASRRDWGTGELFF.

This sequence joins TRBV19 and TRBJ1-2; TRBD1 might be the D (6 bases). Germline V gene lookup returns CDR1 LNHDA and CDR2 SQIVND (reference sequence). The CDR3 covers 13 residues. V shed 7 bases and J shed 7 bases, with 16 bases lying between them. CDR3 region: CASNGGGRPGYTF. The CDR3 DNA reads TGTGCCAGTAACGGCGGGGGGCGGCCTGGCTACACCTTC. The variable domain in full, completed from reference TRBV19 and TRBJ1-2, reads DGGITQSPKYLFRKEGQNVTLSCEQNLNHDAMYWYRQDPGQGLRLIYYSQIVNDFQKGDIAEGYSVSREKKESFPLTVTSAQKNPTAFYLCASNGGGRPGYTFGSGTRLTVV.

This clone has just a few counts. V and J are TRBV7-2 and TRBJ1-5; D call uncertain. Looked up from germline, CDR1 is SGHTA and CDR2 is FQGNSA. This CDR3 spans 13 amino acids. The V and J ends lost 2 bases and 8 bases respectively, with 10 bases between them. The CDR3 protein is CASSLMGSEPQHF. The CDR3 nucleotides read TGTGCCAGCAGCTTAATGGGGAGTGAGCCCCAGCATTTT. Drawing the rest from reference TRBV7-2 and TRBJ1-5, the complete variable domain is GAGVSQSPSNKVTEKGKDVELRCDPISGHTALYWYRQSLGQGLEFLIYFQGNSAPDKSGLPSDRFSAERTGGSVSTLTIQRTQQEDSAVYLCASSLMGSEPQHFGDGTRLSIL.

This clone occurred a few times. The chain combines TRBV27 with TRBJ2-5, with TRBD2 identical over 13 bases. Trimming at V came to 6 bases and at J to 1 base, leaving 2 bases not matched to a gene. Germline CDR1 and CDR2: MNHEY and SMNVEV (reference sequence). The CDR3 length is 15 residues. This CDR3 reads CASSRTSGSQETQYF. The CDR3 nucleotides read TGTGCCAGCAGCCGGACTAGCGGGAGCCAAGAGACCCAGTACTTC.